A selection of T cell receptor beta chains follows, all from one sample in a study of response to subunit inactivated influenza vaccine. Via MiXCR, TCRdb re-called the RT-PCR reads, giving one row per CDR3 protein. The repertoire includes under 750,000 distinct CDR3 sequences, 10% to 15% of them detected once, and more than 8.5% sits in the top ten. The sequences come from PBMCs from blood, collected on the day of vaccination. The receptors here all came from a man between 45 and 60 years old who received an inactivated influenza vaccine. Both conserved end residues are part of each CDR3. The order of the fields is clone size, V gene, J gene, D gene, CDR3 protein, CDR3 DNA. A D gene is named only where the DNA matches it firmly. Rows give clone size only sometimes, using once, few, many, or a class for an expanded clone.

>.|TRBV2|TRBJ2-1|.
CASSGRDTKIGGSYNEQFF
TGTGCCAGCAGTGGGCGGGACACCAAAATCGGGGGTTCCTACAATGAGCAGTTCTTC
>few|TRBV5-1|TRBJ2-5|.
CASSPGLKETQYF
TGCGCCAGCAGCCCCGGACTGAAAGAGACCCAGTACTTC
>.|TRBV7-2|TRBJ2-5|.
CASIPASRGGRETQYF
TGTGCCAGCATCCCCGCGTCGAGGGGGGGGCGGGAGACCCAGTACTTC
>few|TRBV12-3/TRBV12-4|TRBJ2-2|.
CASSQPPGTGELFF
TGTGCCAGCAGTCAGCCCCCAGGCACCGGGGAGCTGTTTTTT
>.|TRBV5-1|TRBJ1-1|TRBD1
CASSLEDRRGEAFF
TGCGCCAGCAGCTTGGAGGACAGGAGAGGTGAAGCTTTCTTT
>.|TRBV27|TRBJ2-7|TRBD2
CASRPLAGVSSYEQYF
TGTGCCAGCAGACCTTTGGCGGGAGTTAGCTCCTACGAGCAGTACTTC
>.|TRBV24-1|TRBJ2-2|TRBD1
CATKGAANTGELFF
TGTGCCACCAAGGGGGCCGCGAACACCGGGGAGCTGTTTTTT
>few|TRBV29-1|TRBJ1-2|.
CSVPVGLGYTF
TGCAGCGTTCCGGTTGGGCTCGGCTACACCTTC
>.|TRBV5-1|TRBJ2-3|.
CASKPGALSTDTQYF
TGCGCCAGTAAACCGGGGGCCCTCAGCACAGATACGCAGTATTTT
>.|TRBV29-1|TRBJ2-3|TRBD2
CSVDGRERSDTQYF
TGCAGCGTTGATGGGCGGGAGAGGTCAGATACGCAGTATTTT
>.|TRBV12-3/TRBV12-4|TRBJ1-2|.
CASRSGSLGYGYTF
TGTGCCAGCAGATCCGGGTCCCTCGGCTATGGCTACACCTTC
>.|TRBV7-9|TRBJ1-3|TRBD1
CARLGQMTGNTIYF
TGTGCCAGATTGGGACAGATGACTGGAAACACCATATATTTT
>few|TRBV20-1|TRBJ2-2|TRBD2
CSALLAGVGELFF
TGCAGTGCCCTCTTGGCGGGGGTCGGGGAGCTGTTTTTT
>many|TRBV29-1|TRBJ2-2|TRBD1
CSARTGGLRTGELFF
TGCAGCGCTCGGACAGGGGGCTTGAGGACCGGGGAGCTGTTTTTT
>few|TRBV20-1|TRBJ2-2|.
CSASGDYTGELFF
TGCAGTGCTAGCGGGGACTACACCGGGGAGCTGTTTTTT
>.|TRBV5-5|TRBJ2-3|.
CASRQDTPTDTQYF
TGTGCCAGCAGGCAGGACACCCCCACAGATACGCAGTATTTT
>few|TRBV20-1|TRBJ2-7|TRBD2
CSARDHRQREGRVNEQYF
TGCAGTGCTAGAGATCATCGCCAGCGGGAGGGCCGAGTTAACGAGCAGTACTTC
>.|TRBV11-2|TRBJ2-7|.
CASSLVGGTVLGNYEQYF
TGTGCCAGCAGCTTAGTAGGGGGGACGGTGCTTGGAAACTACGAGCAGTACTTC
>.|TRBV7-6|TRBJ2-1|.
CASSLMSGSYNEQFF
TGTGCCAGCAGCTTAATGTCAGGGTCCTACAATGAGCAGTTCTTC
>few|TRBV6-1|TRBJ2-3|.
CASQGGRRADTQYF
TGTGCCAGCCAAGGGGGGCGTCGCGCAGATACGCAGTATTTT
>.|TRBV15|TRBJ1-2|.
CATSRENRERDGYTF
TGTGCCACCAGCAGAGAGAATAGGGAAAGGGATGGCTACACCTTC
>few|TRBV5-1|TRBJ2-3|.
CASSLLGTFNTDTQYF
TGCGCCAGCAGCTTGCTGGGAACTTTCAACACAGATACGCAGTATTTT
>few|TRBV20-1|TRBJ2-5|.
CSARGAGFETQYF
TGCAGTGCTAGAGGCGCGGGGTTTGAGACCCAGTACTTC
>many|TRBV20-1|TRBJ2-5|.
CSARDIRQETQYF
TGCAGTGCTAGAGATATACGTCAAGAGACCCAGTACTTC
>few|TRBV5-5|TRBJ2-3|TRBD1
CASSLQGPNADTQYF
TGTGCCAGCAGCTTACAGGGGCCCAATGCAGATACGCAGTATTTT
>few|TRBV12-3/TRBV12-4|TRBJ2-3|TRBD2
CASRFSGESTDTQYF
TGTGCCAGCAGATTTAGCGGGGAAAGCACAGATACGCAGTATTTT
>.|TRBV5-6|TRBJ1-4|.
CASSLGVTEKLFF
TGTGCCAGCAGCTTAGGGGTTACGGAAAAACTGTTTTTT